A selection of T cell receptor beta chains follows, all from one sample in a study of T-cell memory formation after mild COVID-19. MiXCR, applied by TCRdb to the 5' RACE reads, yields one record per CDR3 protein. Found here are 300,000 to 400,000 distinct CDR3 sequences, more than 15% of them singletons; the top ten hold about a fifth. The sample comprised PBMCs or a T cell subset sorted from them (not recorded which). These TCRs come from a man between 18 and 35 years old who had mild COVID-19 (a few samples of this study predate the infection). Cell type and time point are not known. Both conserved end residues are part of each CDR3. D genes are given only for firm matches. Size values are once, few and many counts, or a class for expanded clones, and some rows have none.

clone size	D gene	V gene	J gene	CDR3 protein	CDR3 DNA
-	-	TRBV5-1	TRBJ2-1	CASSLQTRNEQFF	TGCGCCAGCAGCCTCCAGACTAGGAATGAGCAGTTCTTC
-	-	TRBV7-3	TRBJ2-1	CASSSGSGNEQFF	TGTGCCAGCAGCTCAGGGAGTGGCAATGAGCAGTTCTTC
-	TRBD1	TRBV5-1	TRBJ1-6	CASRLTGGDSPLHF	TGCGCCAGCAGATTAACAGGGGGGGATTCACCCCTCCACTTT
-	-	TRBV11-2	TRBJ2-3	CASSRDGDTQYF	TGTGCCAGCAGCCGGGACGGAGATACGCAGTATTTT
few	TRBD2	TRBV7-9	TRBJ2-3	CASSLRTSGGASTDTQYF	TGTGCCAGCAGCTTACGGACTAGCGGGGGGGCTAGCACAGATACGCAGTATTTT
-	TRBD2	TRBV15	TRBJ2-1	CATSRGGTSGDNEQFF	TGTGCCACCAGCAGAGGCGGGACTAGCGGGGACAATGAGCAGTTCTTC
few	-	TRBV7-9	TRBJ1-6	CASSLVGASPLHF	TGTGCCAGCAGCTTAGTTGGGGCCTCACCCCTCCACTTT
many	TRBD2	TRBV4-1	TRBJ2-1	CASSQWTSGEESSYNEQFF	TGCGCCAGCAGCCAATGGACTAGCGGGGAAGAGAGCTCCTACAATGAGCAGTTCTTC
few	-	TRBV7-3	TRBJ2-1	CASSLTGGAGGSNEQFF	TGTGCCAGCAGCTTAACTGGGGGCGCAGGGGGGAGCAATGAGCAGTTCTTC
few	-	TRBV7-2	TRBJ2-7	CASSPSAQGGYEQYF	TGTGCCAGCAGCCCATCCGCGCAGGGAGGCTACGAGCAGTACTTC
-	-	TRBV2	TRBJ2-3	CASAWDYGDKDTQYF	TGTGCCAGCGCCTGGGACTACGGGGACAAAGATACGCAGTATTTT
-	TRBD1	TRBV2	TRBJ1-1	CASMRGGRLLLNTEAFF	TGTGCCAGCATGAGAGGGGGCCGGCTACTTTTGAACACTGAAGCTTTCTTT
-	-	TRBV5-1	TRBJ1-2	CASRQTGGYTF	TGCGCCAGCAGACAGACGGGGGGCTACACCTTC
many	-	TRBV12-3/TRBV12-4	TRBJ2-3	CASSLGEHTDTQYF	TGTGCCAGCAGTTTAGGAGAGCACACAGATACGCAGTATTTT